The rows below give T cell receptor beta chains drawn from one sample of a study of identical twins. Via MiXCR, TCRdb re-called the 5' RACE reads, giving one row per CDR3 protein. The table has under 400,000 distinct CDR3 sequences, about 10% seen once. Material for sequencing was naive T cells sorted from blood. The receptors stem from a woman between 45 and 65 years old in good health. CDR3s include the opening cysteine and the closing phenylalanine or tryptophan. The order of the fields is V gene, J gene, clone size, D gene, CDR3 protein, CDR3 DNA. The D gene is left open where the match is weak. The size of a clone is reported for some rows only, either as once, few or many, or as a class for expanded clones.

v_gene: TRBV2
j_gene: TRBJ2-1
abundance: .
d_gene: TRBD2
CDR3aa: CARGGRGYNEQFF
CDR3nt: TGTGCGCGGGGCGGGAGGGGCTACAATGAGCAGTTCTTC

v_gene: TRBV27
j_gene: TRBJ2-7
abundance: few
d_gene: TRBD2
CDR3aa: CASSGIAGSRIVTFYEQYF
CDR3nt: TGTGCCAGCAGTGGAATAGCGGGGAGCCGCATTGTAACCTTCTACGAGCAGTACTTC

v_gene: TRBV24-1
j_gene: TRBJ2-7
abundance: .
d_gene: .
CDR3aa: CATSSRGQLYEQYF
CDR3nt: TGTGCCACCAGTTCTAGGGGCCAGCTCTACGAGCAGTACTTC

v_gene: TRBV2
j_gene: TRBJ1-1
abundance: many
d_gene: .
CDR3aa: CASVRGGNTEAFF
CDR3nt: TGTGCCAGCGTGCGGGGTGGAAACACTGAAGCTTTCTTT

v_gene: TRBV7-6
j_gene: TRBJ2-1
abundance: many
d_gene: TRBD2
CDR3aa: CASSLREGGGNEQFF
CDR3nt: TGTGCCAGCAGCTTACGGGAGGGCGGTGGGAATGAGCAGTTCTTC

v_gene: TRBV20-1
j_gene: TRBJ1-4
abundance: .
d_gene: .
CDR3aa: CSARDGRRVDEKLFF
CDR3nt: TGCAGTGCTAGAGATGGGAGAAGGGTGGATGAAAAACTGTTTTTT

v_gene: TRBV12-3/TRBV12-4
j_gene: TRBJ1-5
abundance: many
d_gene: .
CDR3aa: CASSLTNSNQPQHF
CDR3nt: TGTGCCAGCAGTTTAACCAATAGCAATCAGCCCCAGCATTTT

v_gene: TRBV12-3/TRBV12-4
j_gene: TRBJ2-3
abundance: few
d_gene: .
CDR3aa: CASSLTDGTDTQYF
CDR3nt: TGTGCCAGCAGTTTAACCGACGGCACAGATACGCAGTATTTT

v_gene: TRBV6-5
j_gene: TRBJ2-2
abundance: few
d_gene: .
CDR3aa: CASSWTRGELFF
CDR3nt: TGTGCCAGCAGTTGGACTCGCGGGGAGCTGTTTTTT

v_gene: TRBV2
j_gene: TRBJ2-1
abundance: few
d_gene: .
CDR3aa: CASRADGPSYNEQFF
CDR3nt: TGTGCCAGCAGGGCGGACGGACCCAGCTACAATGAGCAGTTCTTC

v_gene: TRBV29-1
j_gene: TRBJ1-2
abundance: few
d_gene: .
CDR3aa: CSSDGDGYTF
CDR3nt: TGCAGCTCCGACGGGGATGGCTACACCTTC

v_gene: TRBV20-1
j_gene: TRBJ2-1
abundance: .
d_gene: .
CDR3aa: CSARDTGYNEQFF
CDR3nt: TGCAGTGCTAGAGATACCGGTTACAATGAGCAGTTCTTC

v_gene: TRBV7-9
j_gene: TRBJ2-1
abundance: .
d_gene: .
CDR3aa: CASRPSTGESYNEQFF
CDR3nt: TGTGCCAGCAGGCCTTCTACAGGAGAATCATACAATGAGCAGTTCTTC

v_gene: TRBV20-1
j_gene: TRBJ2-1
abundance: few
d_gene: TRBD2
CDR3aa: CSAPGGTKRTYNEQFF
CDR3nt: TGCAGTGCTCCCGGAGGGACTAAAAGAACCTACAATGAGCAGTTCTTC

v_gene: TRBV3-1
j_gene: TRBJ2-1
abundance: .
d_gene: TRBD2
CDR3aa: CASSQGIGRAGNEQFF
CDR3nt: TGTGCCAGCAGCCAAGGAATCGGGAGGGCCGGTAATGAGCAGTTCTTC

v_gene: TRBV28
j_gene: TRBJ1-5
abundance: few
d_gene: .
CDR3aa: CASSPPREGEGQPQHF
CDR3nt: TGTGCCAGCAGTCCACCCCGTGAGGGGGAAGGTCAGCCCCAGCATTTT

v_gene: TRBV9
j_gene: TRBJ2-2
abundance: few
d_gene: TRBD2
CDR3aa: CASSILAASSGVTGELFF
CDR3nt: TGTGCCAGCAGCATCCTTGCGGCTTCTAGCGGGGTTACCGGGGAGCTGTTTTTT

v_gene: TRBV5-1
j_gene: TRBJ2-7
abundance: .
d_gene: TRBD2
CDR3aa: CASSLPSGSFNEQYF
CDR3nt: TGCGCCAGCAGCCTACCCAGCGGGAGTTTCAACGAGCAGTACTTC

v_gene: TRBV20-1
j_gene: TRBJ2-7
abundance: many
d_gene: .
CDR3aa: CSARFPNNEQYF
CDR3nt: TGCAGTGCTCGGTTTCCGAACAACGAGCAGTACTTC

v_gene: TRBV18
j_gene: TRBJ2-1
abundance: many
d_gene: TRBD1
CDR3aa: CASSRTGGGYNEQFF
CDR3nt: TGTGCCAGCTCAAGGACAGGGGGCGGTTACAATGAGCAGTTCTTC

v_gene: TRBV29-1
j_gene: TRBJ1-2
abundance: many
d_gene: TRBD1
CDR3aa: CSVRGTGAGYTF
CDR3nt: TGCAGCGTTCGCGGGACAGGGGCGGGCTACACCTTC

v_gene: TRBV7-8
j_gene: TRBJ2-1
abundance: .
d_gene: .
CDR3aa: CASSPSTSSSYNEQFF
CDR3nt: TGTGCCAGCAGCCCGTCGACCTCAAGCTCCTACAATGAGCAGTTCTTC

v_gene: TRBV12-3/TRBV12-4
j_gene: TRBJ2-7
abundance: .
d_gene: .
CDR3aa: CASSPSLEQYF
CDR3nt: TGTGCCAGCAGCCCCTCCCTCGAGCAGTACTTC

v_gene: TRBV7-9
j_gene: TRBJ2-3
abundance: few
d_gene: TRBD2
CDR3aa: CASSLRGASGKTDTQYF
CDR3nt: TGTGCCAGCAGCTTGAGAGGTGCTAGCGGGAAAACAGATACGCAGTATTTT

v_gene: TRBV7-9
j_gene: TRBJ2-3
abundance: few
d_gene: TRBD2
CDR3aa: CASSLGHGGSDTQYF
CDR3nt: TGTGCCAGCAGCTTAGGGCACGGGGGGTCAGATACGCAGTATTTT

v_gene: TRBV5-1
j_gene: TRBJ2-2
abundance: many
d_gene: TRBD1
CDR3aa: CASSRDRGTGELFF
CDR3nt: TGCGCCAGCAGCAGGGACAGGGGAACCGGGGAGCTGTTTTTT

v_gene: TRBV5-5
j_gene: TRBJ1-3
abundance: .
d_gene: .
CDR3aa: CASSDGQGNTIYF
CDR3nt: TGTGCCAGCAGCGATGGACAGGGAAACACCATATATTTT

v_gene: TRBV15
j_gene: TRBJ1-6
abundance: many
d_gene: .
CDR3aa: CATSRDDRENSPLHF
CDR3nt: TGTGCCACCAGCAGAGATGATCGGGAAAATTCACCCCTCCACTTT

v_gene: TRBV27
j_gene: TRBJ2-4
abundance: many
d_gene: .
CDR3aa: CASMAGDAPLRIAKNIQYF
CDR3nt: TGTGCCAGCATGGCCGGGGACGCTCCCCTACGAATAGCCAAAAACATTCAGTACTTC

v_gene: TRBV29-1
j_gene: TRBJ2-3
abundance: .
d_gene: .
CDR3aa: CSESSSTDTQYF
CDR3nt: TGCAGCGAAAGTTCTAGCACAGATACGCAGTATTTT

v_gene: TRBV5-6
j_gene: TRBJ2-5
abundance: many
d_gene: .
CDR3aa: CASSVQQETQYF
CDR3nt: TGTGCCAGCAGCGTCCAACAAGAGACCCAGTACTTC

v_gene: TRBV7-6
j_gene: TRBJ2-1
abundance: .
d_gene: TRBD2
CDR3aa: CASSLASGRGRNEQFF
CDR3nt: TGTGCCAGCAGCTTAGCTAGCGGGAGAGGGAGGAATGAGCAGTTCTTC

v_gene: TRBV5-1
j_gene: TRBJ1-1
abundance: few
d_gene: .
CDR3aa: CASSLVQMNTEAFF
CDR3nt: TGCGCCAGCAGCTTGGTCCAAATGAACACTGAAGCTTTCTTT

v_gene: TRBV11-2
j_gene: TRBJ1-4
abundance: .
d_gene: .
CDR3aa: CASSLGGSSHATNEKLFF
CDR3nt: TGTGCCAGCAGCTTAGGAGGCAGCTCCCATGCAACTAATGAAAAACTGTTTTTT

v_gene: TRBV4-1
j_gene: TRBJ1-6
abundance: .
d_gene: .
CDR3aa: CASSQESIGSYNSPLHF
CDR3nt: TGCGCCAGCAGCCAAGAGTCCATAGGATCCTATAATTCACCCCTCCACTTT

v_gene: TRBV9
j_gene: TRBJ2-1
abundance: few
d_gene: .
CDR3aa: CASSVGPMGGGANEQFF
CDR3nt: TGTGCCAGCAGCGTAGGCCCCATGGGCGGAGGGGCCAATGAGCAGTTCTTC

v_gene: TRBV12-3/TRBV12-4
j_gene: TRBJ2-7
abundance: many
d_gene: TRBD2
CDR3aa: CASRSGGRSYEQYF
CDR3nt: TGTGCCAGCAGGTCGGGAGGCCGCTCCTACGAGCAGTACTTC

v_gene: TRBV29-1
j_gene: TRBJ2-1
abundance: many
d_gene: .
CDR3aa: CSERRNEQFF
CDR3nt: TGCAGCGAGCGGCGCAATGAGCAGTTCTTC

v_gene: TRBV10-3
j_gene: TRBJ2-6
abundance: few
d_gene: .
CDR3aa: CAITGAGANVLTF
CDR3nt: TGTGCCATCACGGGTGCTGGGGCCAACGTCCTGACTTTC

v_gene: TRBV29-1
j_gene: TRBJ1-2
abundance: many
d_gene: .
CDR3aa: CSVEGRQGYTF
CDR3nt: TGCAGCGTTGAGGGCAGGCAAGGCTACACCTTC

v_gene: TRBV28
j_gene: TRBJ1-5
abundance: few
d_gene: .
CDR3aa: CASRKRDIGSNQPQHF
CDR3nt: TGTGCCAGCAGAAAGAGGGACATAGGGAGCAATCAGCCCCAGCATTTT

v_gene: TRBV7-2
j_gene: TRBJ1-5
abundance: .
d_gene: .
CDR3aa: CASSGGTNSNQPQHF
CDR3nt: TGTGCCAGCAGCGGCGGGACAAATAGCAATCAGCCCCAGCATTTT

v_gene: TRBV12-3/TRBV12-4
j_gene: TRBJ1-5
abundance: many
d_gene: TRBD1
CDR3aa: CASSDGQGARPQHF
CDR3nt: TGTGCCAGCAGTGACGGACAGGGGGCGAGGCCCCAGCATTTT

v_gene: TRBV12-5
j_gene: TRBJ2-1
abundance: few
d_gene: TRBD2
CDR3aa: CASGFLAGGPSYNEQFF
CDR3nt: TGTGCTAGTGGTTTCTTAGCGGGAGGGCCCTCTTACAATGAGCAGTTCTTC

v_gene: TRBV29-1
j_gene: TRBJ2-5
abundance: many
d_gene: TRBD1
CDR3aa: CSVEGQGAQGQETQYF
CDR3nt: TGCAGCGTTGAGGGTCAGGGGGCGCAGGGCCAGGAGACCCAGTACTTC

v_gene: TRBV18
j_gene: TRBJ2-2
abundance: .
d_gene: TRBD2
CDR3aa: CASSPLSAGVHTGELFF
CDR3nt: TGTGCCAGCTCACCACTTTCGGCGGGAGTGCACACCGGGGAGCTGTTTTTT

v_gene: TRBV6-5
j_gene: TRBJ1-5
abundance: .
d_gene: .
CDR3aa: CASSPQGPDQPQHF
CDR3nt: TGTGCCAGCAGCCCTCAGGGCCCCGATCAGCCCCAGCATTTT

v_gene: TRBV7-3
j_gene: TRBJ2-1
abundance: few
d_gene: .
CDR3aa: CASTPSGDYNEQFF
CDR3nt: TGTGCCAGCACCCCCTCCGGGGACTACAATGAGCAGTTCTTC

v_gene: TRBV5-1
j_gene: TRBJ2-7
abundance: few
d_gene: TRBD2
CDR3aa: CASSLATGRDYYEQYF
CDR3nt: TGCGCCAGCAGCTTGGCCACAGGTAGGGACTACTACGAGCAGTACTTC

v_gene: TRBV7-9
j_gene: TRBJ2-1
abundance: many
d_gene: TRBD2
CDR3aa: CASSTETSTYNEQFF
CDR3nt: TGTGCCAGCAGCACCGAGACTAGCACCTACAATGAGCAGTTCTTC

v_gene: TRBV5-1
j_gene: TRBJ2-1
abundance: many
d_gene: TRBD2
CDR3aa: CASSLSGRSYNEQFF
CDR3nt: TGCGCCAGCAGCCTTAGCGGGAGATCCTACAATGAGCAGTTCTTC

v_gene: TRBV5-6
j_gene: TRBJ2-2
abundance: .
d_gene: .
CDR3aa: CASSLLGQSNTGELFF
CDR3nt: TGTGCCAGCAGCTTGTTAGGACAATCGAACACCGGGGAGCTGTTTTTT

v_gene: TRBV5-1
j_gene: TRBJ2-5
abundance: few
d_gene: .
CDR3aa: CASSLTGSGSQETQYF
CDR3nt: TGCGCCAGCAGCTTGACCGGGTCAGGGTCCCAAGAGACCCAGTACTTC

v_gene: TRBV7-8
j_gene: TRBJ2-3
abundance: .
d_gene: TRBD2
CDR3aa: CASSTGTSGADTQYF
CDR3nt: TGTGCCAGCAGTACCGGGACTAGCGGGGCAGATACGCAGTATTTT

v_gene: TRBV19
j_gene: TRBJ2-3
abundance: .
d_gene: .
CDR3aa: CASSMVWGTPTDTQYF
CDR3nt: TGTGCCAGTAGTATGGTCTGGGGAACCCCCACAGATACGCAGTATTTT